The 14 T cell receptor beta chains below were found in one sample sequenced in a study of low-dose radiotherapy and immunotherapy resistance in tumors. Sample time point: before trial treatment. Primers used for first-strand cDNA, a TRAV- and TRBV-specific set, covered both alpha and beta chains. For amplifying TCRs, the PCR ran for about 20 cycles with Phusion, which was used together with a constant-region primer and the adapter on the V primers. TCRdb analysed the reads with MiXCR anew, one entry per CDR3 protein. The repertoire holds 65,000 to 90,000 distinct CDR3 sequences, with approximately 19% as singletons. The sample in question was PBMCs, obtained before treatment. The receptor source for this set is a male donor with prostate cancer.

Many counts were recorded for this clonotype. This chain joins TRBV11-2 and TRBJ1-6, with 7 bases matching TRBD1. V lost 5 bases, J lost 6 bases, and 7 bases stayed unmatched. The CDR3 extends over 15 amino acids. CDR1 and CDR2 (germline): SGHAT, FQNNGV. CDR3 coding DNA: TGTGCCAGCAGCAAAGACAGGGTAGTTAATTCACCCCTCCACTTT. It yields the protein CASSKDRVVNSPLHF.

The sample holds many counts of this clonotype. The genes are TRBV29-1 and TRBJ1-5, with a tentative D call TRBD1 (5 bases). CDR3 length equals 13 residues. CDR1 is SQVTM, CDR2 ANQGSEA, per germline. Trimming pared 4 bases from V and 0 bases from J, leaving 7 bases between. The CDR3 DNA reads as TGCAGCGTTGGGGGGAATAGCAATCAGCCCCAGCATTTT. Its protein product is CSVGGNSNQPQHF.

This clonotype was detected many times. The DNA for the CDR3 is TGCGCCAGCAGCCCGGACAGGAGGGGCTCCGAGCAGTACTTC. It specifies CASSPDRRGSEQYF. This chain uses TRBV5-1 with TRBJ2-7; D perhaps matches TRBD1 (7 bases). Germline V lookup: CDR1 SGHRS, CDR2 YFSETQ. V gave up 4 bases and J gave up 6 bases, with 17 bases separating them. This CDR3 has 14 amino acids.

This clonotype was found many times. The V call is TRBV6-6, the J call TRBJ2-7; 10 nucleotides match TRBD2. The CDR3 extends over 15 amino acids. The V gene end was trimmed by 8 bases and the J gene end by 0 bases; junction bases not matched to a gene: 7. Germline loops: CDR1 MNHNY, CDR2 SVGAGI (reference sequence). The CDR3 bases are TGTGCCAGCGGATCCGGGACTAGCGTCTCCTACGAGCAGTACTTC. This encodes CASGSGTSVSYEQYF.

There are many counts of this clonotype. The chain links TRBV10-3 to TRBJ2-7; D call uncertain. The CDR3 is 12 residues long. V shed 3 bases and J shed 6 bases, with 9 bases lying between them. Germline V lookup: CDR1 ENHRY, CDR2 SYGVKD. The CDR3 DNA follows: TGTGCCATCAGTGAAACCAGGAGCGAGCAGTACTTC. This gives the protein CAISETRSEQYF.

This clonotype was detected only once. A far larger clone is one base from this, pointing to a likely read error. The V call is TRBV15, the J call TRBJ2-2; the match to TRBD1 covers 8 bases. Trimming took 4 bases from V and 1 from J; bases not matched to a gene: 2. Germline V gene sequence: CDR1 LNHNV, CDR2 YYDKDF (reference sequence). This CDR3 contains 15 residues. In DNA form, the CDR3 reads TGTGCCACCAGCATAGGACAGGGGAACACCGGGGAGCTGTTTTTT. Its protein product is CATSIGQGNTGELFF.

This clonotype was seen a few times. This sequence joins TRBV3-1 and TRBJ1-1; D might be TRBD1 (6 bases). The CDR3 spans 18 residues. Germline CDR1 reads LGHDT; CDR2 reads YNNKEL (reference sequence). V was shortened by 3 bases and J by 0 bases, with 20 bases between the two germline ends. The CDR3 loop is CASSQGAGGGPLNTEAFF. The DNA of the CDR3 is TGTGCCAGCAGCCAGGGTGCGGGGGGCGGACCGTTGAACACTGAAGCTTTCTTT. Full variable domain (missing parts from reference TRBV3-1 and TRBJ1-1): DTAVSQTPKYLVTQMGNDKSIKCEQNLGHDTMYWYKQDSKKFLKIMFSYNNKELIINETVPNRFSPKSPDKAHLNLHINSLELGDSAVYFCASSQGAGGGPLNTEAFFGQGTRLTVV.

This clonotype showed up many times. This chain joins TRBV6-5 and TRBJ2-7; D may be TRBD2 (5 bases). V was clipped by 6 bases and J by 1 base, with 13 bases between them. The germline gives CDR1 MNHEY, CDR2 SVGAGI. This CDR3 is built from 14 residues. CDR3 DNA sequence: TGTGCCAGCAGCTCCTCCGGCGGGTCCTACGAGCAGTACTTC. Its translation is CASSSSGGSYEQYF.

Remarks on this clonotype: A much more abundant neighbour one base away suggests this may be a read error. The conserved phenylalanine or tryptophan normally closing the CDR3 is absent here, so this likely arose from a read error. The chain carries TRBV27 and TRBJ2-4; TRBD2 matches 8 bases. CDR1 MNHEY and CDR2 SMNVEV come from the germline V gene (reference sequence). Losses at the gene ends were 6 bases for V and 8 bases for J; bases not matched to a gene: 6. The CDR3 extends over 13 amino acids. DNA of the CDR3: TGTGCCAGCAGGGAGAGCGGGAGAGACATTCAGTACTGC. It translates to CASRESGRDIQYC.

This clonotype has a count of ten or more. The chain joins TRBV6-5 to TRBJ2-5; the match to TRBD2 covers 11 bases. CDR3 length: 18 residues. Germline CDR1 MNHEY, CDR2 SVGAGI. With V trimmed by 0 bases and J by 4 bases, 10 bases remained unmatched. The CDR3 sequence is CASSYSGLAGGGGETQYF. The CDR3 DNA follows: TGTGCCAGCAGTTACTCTGGACTAGCGGGCGGAGGTGGAGAGACCCAGTACTTC.

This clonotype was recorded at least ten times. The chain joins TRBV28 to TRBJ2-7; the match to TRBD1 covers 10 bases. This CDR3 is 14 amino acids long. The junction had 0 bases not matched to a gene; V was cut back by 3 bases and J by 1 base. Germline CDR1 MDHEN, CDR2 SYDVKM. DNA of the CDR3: TGTGCCAGCAGTTTGGGACAGGGGTCCTACGAGCAGTACTTC. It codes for CASSLGQGSYEQYF. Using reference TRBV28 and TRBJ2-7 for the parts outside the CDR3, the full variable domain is DVKVTQSSRYLVKRTGEKVFLECVQDMDHENMFWYRQDPGLGLRLIYFSYDVKMKEKGDIPEGYSVSREKKERFSLILESASTNQTSMYLCASSLGQGSYEQYFGPGTRLTVT.

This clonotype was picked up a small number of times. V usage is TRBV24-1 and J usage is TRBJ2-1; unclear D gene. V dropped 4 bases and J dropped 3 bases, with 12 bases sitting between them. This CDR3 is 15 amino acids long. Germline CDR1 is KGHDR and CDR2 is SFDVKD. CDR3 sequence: CATSEATLSYNEQFF. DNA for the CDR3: TGTGCCACCAGTGAGGCTACCCTTAGCTACAATGAGCAGTTCTTC.

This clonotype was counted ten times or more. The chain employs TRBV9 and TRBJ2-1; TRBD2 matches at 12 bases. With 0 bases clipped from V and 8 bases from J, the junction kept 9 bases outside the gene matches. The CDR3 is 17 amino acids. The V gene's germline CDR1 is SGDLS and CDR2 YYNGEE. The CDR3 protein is CASSVGRTSGGIYEQFF. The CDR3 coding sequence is TGTGCCAGCAGCGTAGGAAGAACTAGCGGGGGGATCTATGAGCAGTTCTTC.

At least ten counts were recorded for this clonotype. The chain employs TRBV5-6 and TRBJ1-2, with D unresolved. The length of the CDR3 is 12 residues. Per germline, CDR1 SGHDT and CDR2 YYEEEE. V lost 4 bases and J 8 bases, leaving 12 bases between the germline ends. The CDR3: CASSAGPIGYTF. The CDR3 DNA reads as TGTGCCAGCAGCGCCGGGCCGATCGGCTACACCTTC.